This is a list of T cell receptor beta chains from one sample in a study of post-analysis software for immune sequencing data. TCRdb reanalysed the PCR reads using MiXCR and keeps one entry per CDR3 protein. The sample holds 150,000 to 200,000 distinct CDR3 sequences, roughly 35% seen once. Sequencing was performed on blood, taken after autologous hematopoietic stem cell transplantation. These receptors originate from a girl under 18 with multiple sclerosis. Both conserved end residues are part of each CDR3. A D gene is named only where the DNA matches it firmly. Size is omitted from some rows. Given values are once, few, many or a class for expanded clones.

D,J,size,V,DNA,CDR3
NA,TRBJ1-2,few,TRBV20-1,TGCAGTGCTAGGCGCCAGGACAACTATGGCTACACCTTC,CSARRQDNYGYTF
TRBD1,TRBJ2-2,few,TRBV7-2,TGTGCCAGCGAACGGGGCCAGGGGGACACCGGGGAGCTGTTTTTT,CASERGQGDTGELFF
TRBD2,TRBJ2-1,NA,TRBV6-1,TGTGCCAGCAGTGAAGACGCGGGAGCACGGTACAATGAGCAGTTCTTC,CASSEDAGARYNEQFF
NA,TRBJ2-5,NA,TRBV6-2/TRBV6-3,TGTGCCAGCAGTTACCCGGGGCGAGAAGAGACCCAGTACTTC,CASSYPGREETQYF
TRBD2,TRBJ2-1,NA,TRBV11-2,TGTGCCAGCAGCTCCGGACTAGCGGGAGTCCCCTACAATGAGCAGTTCTTC,CASSSGLAGVPYNEQFF
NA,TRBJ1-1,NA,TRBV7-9,TGTGCCAGCAGCTTAGTACTGGGTAGGACCACTGAAGCTTTCTTT,CASSLVLGRTTEAFF
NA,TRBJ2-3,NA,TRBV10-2,TGCGCCAGCAGTTTATACCGGGGTTGGGATACGCAGTATTTT,CASSLYRGWDTQYF
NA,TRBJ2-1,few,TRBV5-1,TGCGCCAGCAGCGGAGTCGGGGCTGAGGGTAATGAGCAGTTCTTC,CASSGVGAEGNEQFF
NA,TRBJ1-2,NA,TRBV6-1,TGTGCCAGCAGTGAAGCACATGGCTACACCTTC,CASSEAHGYTF
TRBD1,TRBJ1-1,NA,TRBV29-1,TGCAGCGTTCGCGGGACAGGGGGCGCGGGCACTGAAGCTTTCTTT,CSVRGTGGAGTEAFF
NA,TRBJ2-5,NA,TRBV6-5,TGTGCCAGCAGTTACTCGAATCGGGGAAAAGAGACCCAGTACTTC,CASSYSNRGKETQYF
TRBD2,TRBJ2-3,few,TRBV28,TGTGCCAGCAGTTTAGGACTAGCGGGAGGGCAGGCAGATACGCAGTATTTT,CASSLGLAGGQADTQYF
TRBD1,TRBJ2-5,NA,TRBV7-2,TGTGCCAGCAGCTTAAGACAGGGGTCGAAGACCCAGTACTTC,CASSLRQGSKTQYF
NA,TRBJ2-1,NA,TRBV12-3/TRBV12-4,TGTGCCAGCAAACGACTAGACAATGAGCAGTTCTTC,CASKRLDNEQFF
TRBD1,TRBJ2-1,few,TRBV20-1,TGCAGTGCGCCTGGGACAGGGGGCCACAATGAGCAGTTCTTC,CSAPGTGGHNEQFF
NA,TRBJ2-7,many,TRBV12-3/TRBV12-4,TGTGCCAGCAGTCTCGGACTGGCCTACGAGCAGTACTTC,CASSLGLAYEQYF
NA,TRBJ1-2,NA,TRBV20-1,TGCAGTGCTAGACCCGGGAGCTATGGCTACACCTTC,CSARPGSYGYTF
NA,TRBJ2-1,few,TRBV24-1,TGTGCCACCAGTGGTCCCGGGACCGCGTACAATGAGCAGTTCTTC,CATSGPGTAYNEQFF
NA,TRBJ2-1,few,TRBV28,TGTGCCAGCAGTAATCTTGGGGAGGAGAGGAATGAGCAGTTCTTC,CASSNLGEERNEQFF
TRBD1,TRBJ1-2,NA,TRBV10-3,TGTGCCAGCTCCTACCAGGGGGACGGCTACACCTTC,CASSYQGDGYTF
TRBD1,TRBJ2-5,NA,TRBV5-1,TGCGCCAGCAGCTCCGGGACAGGGGGCGATTGGGTTGGGCAAGAGACCCAGTACTTC,CASSSGTGGDWVGQETQYF
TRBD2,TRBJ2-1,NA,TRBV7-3,TGTGCCAGCAGCTTAACTCCGGTTAGCGGGGAGCAGTTCTTC,CASSLTPVSGEQFF
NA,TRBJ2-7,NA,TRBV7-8,TGTGCCAGCAGCTTAGGCCCCCGGAGTCACTACGAGCAGTACTTC,CASSLGPRSHYEQYF
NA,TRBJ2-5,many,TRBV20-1,TGCAGTGCTAGGGAGACCCAGTACTTC,CSARETQYF
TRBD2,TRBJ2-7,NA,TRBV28,TGTGCCAGCGTGGGACTAGCGGTTCCCTACGAGCAGTACTTC,CASVGLAVPYEQYF
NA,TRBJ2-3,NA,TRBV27,TGTGCCAGCAGTCACCACCGCAAGCGGGCTTTGGGAGATACGCAGTATTTT,CASSHHRKRALGDTQYF
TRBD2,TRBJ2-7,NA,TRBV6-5,TGTGCCAGCAGTTACCGCCTAGCGGGAGGTCCTCCCTACGAGCAGTACTTC,CASSYRLAGGPPYEQYF
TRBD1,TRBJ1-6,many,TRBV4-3,TGCGCCAGCAGAGGTTGGACAGGGAGCAATTCACCCCTCCACTTT,CASRGWTGSNSPLHF
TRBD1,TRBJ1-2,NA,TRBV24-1,TGTGCCACCAGTTGGGGGACAGGGGAGCATGGCTACACCTTC,CATSWGTGEHGYTF
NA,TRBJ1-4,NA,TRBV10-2,TGCGCCAGCAGAGAGGATACCTCTGATGAAAAACTGTTTTTT,CASREDTSDEKLFF
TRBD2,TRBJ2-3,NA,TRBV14,TGTGCCAGCAGCCAAGATAGGCTAGCGGGTCCCACTAGCACAGATACGCAGTATTTT,CASSQDRLAGPTSTDTQYF
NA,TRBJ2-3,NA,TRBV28,TGTGCCAGCAGTTTTTATGATTGGCAGTTAGGGGGTGGTCACACAGATACGCAGTATTTT,CASSFYDWQLGGGHTDTQYF
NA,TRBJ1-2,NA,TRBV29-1,TGCAGCGGCGGGGTTAGTGAGGACGGCTACACCTTC,CSGGVSEDGYTF
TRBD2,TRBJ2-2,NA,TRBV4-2,TGTGCCAGCAGCCAAGATATACCGCGGGATAGCGGGGTGCACGGGGAGCTGTTTTTT,CASSQDIPRDSGVHGELFF
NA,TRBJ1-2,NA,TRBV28,TGTGCCAGCAGTTTAGGTTCAGCGAACTATGGCTACACCTTC,CASSLGSANYGYTF
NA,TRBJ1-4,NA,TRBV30,TGTGCCTGGAGTCCCGGGGCTGGTAAAGAAAAACTGTTTTTT,CAWSPGAGKEKLFF
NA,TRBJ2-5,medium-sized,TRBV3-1,TGTGCCAGCAGCCAGCGAGCCCCGGGGCGGGTGCAGACCCAGTACTTC,CASSQRAPGRVQTQYF
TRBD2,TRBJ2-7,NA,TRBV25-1,TGTGCCAGCAGTGAATCGACTAGCGGGAGGGCCACCTACAATGAGCAGTACTTC,CASSESTSGRATYNEQYF
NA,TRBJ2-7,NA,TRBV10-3,TGTGCCATCAACCGGGGAGTGTTGTACGAGCAGTACTTC,CAINRGVLYEQYF
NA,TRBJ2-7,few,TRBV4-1,TGCGCCAGCAGCTTTCTCCGCGGACAGGGGGAAGGACTAGCGAGCTACGAGCAGTACTTC,CASSFLRGQGEGLASYEQYF
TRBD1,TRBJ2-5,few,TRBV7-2,TGTGCCAGCAGCTTCATACCCGGGACAGGGGACGAGACCCAGTACTTC,CASSFIPGTGDETQYF
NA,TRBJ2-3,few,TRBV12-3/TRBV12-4,TGTGCCAGCAGTTTTTTGGGGGACTTCACAGATACGCAGTATTTT,CASSFLGDFTDTQYF
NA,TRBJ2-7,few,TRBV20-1,TGCAGTGCTACGAGCGGGTTACCCTACGAGCAGTACTTC,CSATSGLPYEQYF
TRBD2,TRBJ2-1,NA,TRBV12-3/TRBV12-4,TGTGCCAGCAGCCCCGGGACTAGCGGGATATACAATGAGCAGTTCTTC,CASSPGTSGIYNEQFF
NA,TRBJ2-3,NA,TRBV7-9,TGTGCCAGCAGATCCATCAGGGGCACAGATACGCAGTATTTT,CASRSIRGTDTQYF
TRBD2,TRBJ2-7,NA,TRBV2,TGTGCCAGCAGGGGACTAGCGGGAGTATGTGAGCAGTACTTC,CASRGLAGVCEQYF
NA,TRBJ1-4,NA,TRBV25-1,TGTGCCAGCAGTATTGGTAATGAAAAACTGTTTTTT,CASSIGNEKLFF
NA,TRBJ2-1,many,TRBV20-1,TGCAGTGCTAGAGATTGGGGTGGCAATGAGCAGTTCTTC,CSARDWGGNEQFF
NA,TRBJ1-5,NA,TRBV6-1,TGTGCCAGCAGGCCCGAGTGGGGCAATCAGCCCCAGCATTTT,CASRPEWGNQPQHF
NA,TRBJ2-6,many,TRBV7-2,TGTGCCAGCAGCCCGAGGGTTAGCTCTGGGGCCAACGTCCTGACTTTC,CASSPRVSSGANVLTF
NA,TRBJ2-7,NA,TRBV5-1,TGCGCCAGCAGGGAGGGATCGGGCGAGCAGTACTTC,CASREGSGEQYF
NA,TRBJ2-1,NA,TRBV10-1,TGCGCCAGCAGTGAGCACCCGGCTAGTGTCAATGAGCAGTTCTTC,CASSEHPASVNEQFF
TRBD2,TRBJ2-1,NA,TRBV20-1,TGCAGTGCTCTCTCCGGGACTAGCGGGAAATGGGGGCAGTTCTTC,CSALSGTSGKWGQFF
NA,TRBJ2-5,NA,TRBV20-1,TGCAGTGTTATAACCTTCCCGAGAGAGACCCAGTACTTC,CSVITFPRETQYF
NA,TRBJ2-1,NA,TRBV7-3,TGTGCCAGCAGCTCCACTAGGGAGGCTGAGCAGTTCTTC,CASSSTREAEQFF